This T cell receptor beta chain was identified during a study of shared clonotypes between healthy human individuals. Libraries were prepared by immunoSEQ multiplex PCR; TCRdb keeps only in-frame clonotypes and omits some of them. The table shows 950,000 to 1,100,000 clones, with under 80% occurring only once. Germline loops: CDR1 SGHTA, CDR2 FQGNSA. The CDR3 is made up of 16 amino acids. Germline trimming cut 3 bases from V and 2 bases from J; bases unmatched to any gene: 7. V usage is TRBV7-2 and J usage is TRBJ2-5; 9 bases align to TRBD1. Specimen: memory CD4+ T cells sorted from blood. Regarding subset: CD45RA-negative fraction. The sequence came from a man aged 18 to 29 in good health. CDR3 nucleotide sequence: TGTGCCAGCAGCTTCCAGGACAGGGGTTATCAAGAGACCCAGTACTTC. This codes for CASSFQDRGYQETQYF.